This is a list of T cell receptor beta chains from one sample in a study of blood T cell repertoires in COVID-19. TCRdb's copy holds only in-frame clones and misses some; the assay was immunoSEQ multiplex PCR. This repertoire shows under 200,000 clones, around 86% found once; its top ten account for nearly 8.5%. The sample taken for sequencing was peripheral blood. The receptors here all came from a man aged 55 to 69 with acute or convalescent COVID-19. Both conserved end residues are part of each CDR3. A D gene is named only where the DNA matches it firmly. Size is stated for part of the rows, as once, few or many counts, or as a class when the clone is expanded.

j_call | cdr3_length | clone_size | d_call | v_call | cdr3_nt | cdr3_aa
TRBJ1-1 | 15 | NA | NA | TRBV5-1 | TGCGCCAGCACCCAAGTCCCCGGTTTCGGCACTGAAGCTTTCTTT | CASTQVPGFGTEAFF
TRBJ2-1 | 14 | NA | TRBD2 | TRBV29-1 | TGCAGCGTTGATAGGACTAGCGGATACAATGAGCAGTTCTTC | CSVDRTSGYNEQFF
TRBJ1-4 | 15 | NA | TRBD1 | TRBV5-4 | TGTGCCAGCAGCCTCGCAGGGGGGACTAATGAAAAACTGTTTTTT | CASSLAGGTNEKLFF
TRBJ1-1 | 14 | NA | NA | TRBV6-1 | TGTGCCAGCAGTGCGAACAGGGCAAACACTGAAGCTTTCTTT | CASSANRANTEAFF
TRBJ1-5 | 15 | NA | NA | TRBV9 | TGTGCCAGCAGCCCGACCGGGACACCAAATCAGCCCCAGCATTTT | CASSPTGTPNQPQHF
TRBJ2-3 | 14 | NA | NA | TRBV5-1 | TGCGCCAGCAGGCCCCCAGGGGGGACAGATACGCAGTATTTT | CASRPPGGTDTQYF
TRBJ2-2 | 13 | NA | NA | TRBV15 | TGTGCCACCAGCAGAGATCCCGCCGGGGAGCTGTTTTTT | CATSRDPAGELFF
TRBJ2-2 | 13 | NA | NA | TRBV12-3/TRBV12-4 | TGTGCCAGCAGTTTCTGGAGGGTCGGGGAGCTGTTTTTT | CASSFWRVGELFF
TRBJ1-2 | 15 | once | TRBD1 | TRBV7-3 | TGTGCCAGCAGCCCCCGACAGGGGGCTTACTATGGCTACACCTTC | CASSPRQGAYYGYTF
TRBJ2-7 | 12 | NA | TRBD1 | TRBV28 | TGTGCCAGCAGTGACAGGGCGGACGAGCAGTACTTC | CASSDRADEQYF
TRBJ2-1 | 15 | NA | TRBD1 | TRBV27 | TGTGCCAGCAGTTTTAACAGGGGCTCCTACAATGAGCAGTTCTTC | CASSFNRGSYNEQFF
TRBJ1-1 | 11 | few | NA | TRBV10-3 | TGTGCCATCAGTGCAGCGGACGAAGCTTTCTTT | CAISAADEAFF
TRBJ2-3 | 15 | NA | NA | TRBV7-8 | TGTGCCAGCAGCCAAGGACAGCAGAGCACAGATACGCAGTATTTT | CASSQGQQSTDTQYF
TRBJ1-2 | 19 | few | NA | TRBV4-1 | TGCGCCAGCAGCCAACTGATTCTTTCCGACAGTAATCGAAACTATGGCTACACCTTC | CASSQLILSDSNRNYGYTF
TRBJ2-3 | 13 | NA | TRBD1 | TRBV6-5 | TGTGCCAGCAATCAAGGACAGGGGGGTACGCAGTATTTT | CASNQGQGGTQYF
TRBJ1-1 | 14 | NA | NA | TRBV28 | TGTGCCAGCAGCTTACAGGGTACGAACACTGAAGCTTTCTTT | CASSLQGTNTEAFF
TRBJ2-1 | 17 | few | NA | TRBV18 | TGTGCCAGCTCACCATCCCGGGGCGGGGCCTCCTACAATGAGCAGTTCTTC | CASSPSRGGASYNEQFF
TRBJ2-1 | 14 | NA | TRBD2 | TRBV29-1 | TGCAGCATTTGGGAAGGGAGGGTGTCCGCTGAGCAGTTCTTC | CSIWEGRVSAEQFF
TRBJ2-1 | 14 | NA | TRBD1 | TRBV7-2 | TGTGCCAGCCGTCCGGGACAGGGCTACAATGAGCAGTTCTTC | CASRPGQGYNEQFF
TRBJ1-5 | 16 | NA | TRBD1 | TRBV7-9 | TGTGCCAGCAGCTTGGAGACAGGGGGCGTCAATCAGCCCCAGCATTTT | CASSLETGGVNQPQHF